Shown below are 2 T cell receptor beta chains from a single sample sequenced in a study of T cells after somatic rescue of genetic block. Produced via immunoSEQ multiplex PCR; TCRdb's table is partial and in-frame only. The data contain 60,000 to 75,000 clones, roughly 94% of them seen just once; the ten biggest clones take up around 3%. The sample taken for sequencing was peripheral blood mononuclear cells (PBMCs). All receptors come from a man aged 35-49 years.

The chain carries TRBV19 and TRBJ1-1; the match to TRBD1 covers 10 bases. Germline CDR1 is LNHDA and CDR2 is SQIVND (reference sequence). This CDR3 spans 16 amino acids. With 6 bases clipped from V and 3 bases from J, the junction kept 10 bases outside the gene matches. The CDR3 protein is CASSSGQGGFDTEAFF. The DNA for the CDR3 is TGTGCCAGTAGCTCTGGACAGGGGGGTTTTGACACTGAAGCTTTCTTT.

The CDR3 sequence: CASSAQASSTTDTQYF. CDR3 nucleotides: TGTGCCAGCAGCGCACAGGCCTCTTCCACCACAGATACGCAGTATTTT. This rearrangement joins TRBV7-8 to TRBJ2-3; possibly TRBD1 for D (5 bases). The CDR3 sequence is 16 residues long. Germline V lookup: CDR1 SGHVS, CDR2 FQNEAQ. V gave up 5 bases and J gave up 2 bases, with 17 bases separating them.